One sample yielded the 10 T cell receptor beta chains listed below, sequenced in a study of T cells in Graves' hyperthyroidism and ophthalmopathy (dated by TCRdb to between 2018 and 2020). The method behind the library was multiplex PCR. Sequenced on an Illumina HiSeq 2000. The TCR beta CDR3 regions were amplified from RNA transcripts. A first-round RT-PCR of the TCR CDR3 used the HTBI primer set with the Qiagen OneStep RT-PCR kit. The public sequencing data were trimmed at Q25 with fastp and processed into clonotypes with MiXCR by TCRdb, which kept only in-frame beta chains. Each CDR3 protein gets just one entry, which takes the most common genes and DNA from the rows behind it. The sample contains hundreds of thousands of distinct CDR3 sequences, roughly 15% of them found a single time. The ten largest clonotypes hold 3.5% to 4.5% of the sample. Sequenced material: blood. The receptors originated from a woman aged 40 to 50 with Graves' ophthalmopathy.

This clonotype came up many times. The chain has TRBV10-3 and TRBJ2-7; D unclear. Looked up from germline, CDR1 is ENHRY and CDR2 is SYGVKD. This CDR3 has 14 residues. V lost 3 bases to trimming and J lost 3 bases, with 12 bases between them. The CDR3 nucleotides are TGTGCCATCAGTGAACCGACAACACTCTACGAGCAGTACTTC. Encoded protein: CAISEPTTLYEQYF.

This clonotype came up many times. This rearrangement joins TRBV12-3 or TRBV12-4 to TRBJ1-2; 7 nucleotides agree with TRBD1. This CDR3 is built from 14 residues. J lost 6 bases, V lost 5 bases, and 9 bases had no gene match. CDR3 DNA sequence: TGTGCCAGCAGTCTATCCTACGGGACAGATGGCTACACCTTC. Encoded protein: CASSLSYGTDGYTF.

This clonotype was seen repeatedly, ten times or more. The chain uses TRBV28 and TRBJ2-7; D assignment may be TRBD1 or TRBD2 (6 bases each). Per the germline V gene, CDR1 is MDHEN and CDR2 is SYDVKM. This CDR3 is 17 amino acids long. The V end lost 4 bases, the J end lost 3 bases, and 22 bases lay between the germline ends. As DNA, the CDR3 is TGTGCCAGCAGTTCCCCCCTGGGGGCGGGAAGAGGCTACGAGCAGTACTTC. Its translation: CASSSPLGAGRGYEQYF.

A remark on this clonotype: The junction does not match germline at one end; this may be a read error. The chain is built from TRBV7-7 and TRBJ1-1, with D perhaps TRBD1 (5 bases). Germline lookup yields CDR1 SSHAT and CDR2 FNYEAQ (reference sequence). The CDR3 spans 13 residues. CDR3 sequence: CASSLNAGSQAFF. DNA for the CDR3: TGTGCTAGCAGCTTAAACGCAGGGTCTCAGGCTTTCTTT.

This clonotype has a handful of counts. The chain uses TRBV6-2 or TRBV6-3 and TRBJ2-2; D may be TRBD1 (6 bases). The CDR3 is made up of 15 amino acids. Germline values: CDR1 MNHEY, CDR2 SVGEGT. Trimming cost V 2 bases and J 6 bases, with 13 bases left between them. The CDR3 protein is CASSYRDIYSGELFF. As DNA, the CDR3 is TGTGCCAGCAGTTACCGGGACATTTATTCCGGGGAGCTGTTTTTT.

This clonotype was found once. The chain uses TRBV20-1 and TRBJ2-7; 8 nucleotides match TRBD1. Trimming cost V 3 bases and J 0 bases; bases outside gene matches: 4. Germline V lookup: CDR1 DFQATT, CDR2 SNEGSKA (reference sequence). The CDR3 contains 14 residues. For the CDR3, the DNA is TGCAGTGCTAGTCCCGGGACAGGCTCCTACGAGCAGTACTTC. It yields the protein CSASPGTGSYEQYF.

The chain carries TRBV12-3 or TRBV12-4 and TRBJ1-1, with D possibly TRBD1 on 5 matching bases. Deletions cut 7 bases from V and 7 bases from J, with 16 bases between. The CDR3 spans 13 residues. The CDR3 here is CASTLWGLSEAFF. For the CDR3, the DNA is TGTGCCAGCACCCTATGGGGACTCAGTGAAGCTTTCTTT.

This clonotype was detected a few times. The V and J genes are TRBV7-3 and TRBJ2-3; the match to TRBD2 covers 12 bases. After removal of 5 bases from V and 2 bases from J, the junction contained 17 bases not matched to a gene. CDR1 is SGHTA and CDR2 is FQGTGA in the germline V gene. There are 20 residues in the CDR3. The chain's CDR3 is CASSPTGTLRLAGVTDTQYF. In DNA form, the CDR3 reads TGTGCCAGCAGCCCTACCGGAACGTTAAGACTAGCGGGAGTCACAGATACGCAGTATTTT.

This clonotype appeared many times. The chain has TRBV28 and TRBJ1-3; the match to TRBD1 covers 7 bases. CDR1 and CDR2 (germline): MDHEN, SYDVKM. Trimming removed 6 bases from V and 5 bases from J; junction bases left unmatched: 7. The CDR3 has 14 amino acids. CDR3 sequence: CASRLRQGRNTIYF. CDR3 sequence (DNA): TGTGCCAGCAGACTCAGACAGGGCCGAAACACCATATATTTT.

Ten or more counts support this clonotype. V usage is TRBV5-1 and J usage is TRBJ2-2, with TRBD1 matching over 11 bases. Germline V gene data show CDR1 as SGHRS and CDR2 as YFSETQ. The CDR3 is made up of 17 amino acids. J lost 3 bases, V lost 0 bases, and 4 bases had no gene match. The DNA of the CDR3 is TGCGCCAGCAGCTTGGACGGACAGGGGGCGTACACCGGGGAGCTGTTTTTT. Translating gives CASSLDGQGAYTGELFF.